The 26 T cell receptor beta chains presented below share a single source sample, sequenced in a study of beta chain features in type 1 diabetes. The authors reverse transcribed all of the isolated RNA, so sequencing captured expressed TCRB transcripts. TCRdb's table, derived via immunoSEQ multiplex PCR, lists solely in-frame clones and lacks some. The sample holds 900,000 or so clones, roughly 16% seen once. The sequenced sample consisted of naive CD4+ T cells from blood. These TCRs come from a woman in her late teens or twenties in good health.

The CDR3 DNA reads TGTGCCAGCAGCCAGATCGAGTGGGAGACCCAGTACTTC. Translation gives CASSQIEWETQYF. The chain links TRBV6-5 to TRBJ2-5; D unresolved. The germline V gene has CDR1 MNHEY and CDR2 SVGAGI. The CDR3 is made up of 13 amino acids. V lost 6 bases and J 5 bases, leaving 13 bases between the germline ends.

This clone was counted between two and nine times. The chain couples TRBV7-2 to TRBJ2-7, with 8 bases that match TRBD2. Trimming cost V 6 bases and J 7 bases; bases outside gene matches: 8. The CDR3 length is 13 residues. Germline V gene sequence: CDR1 SGHTA, CDR2 FQGNSA. DNA for the CDR3: TGTGCCAGCAGTTGGACCGGGAGGGGGGAGCAGTACTTC. This sequence encodes CASSWTGRGEQYF. Drawing the rest from reference TRBV7-2 and TRBJ2-7, the complete variable domain is GAGVSQSPSNKVTEKGKDVELRCDPISGHTALYWYRQSLGQGLEFLIYFQGNSAPDKSGLPSDRFSAERTGGSVSTLTIQRTQQEDSAVYLCASSWTGRGEQYFGPGTRLTVT.

This clone was detected a few times. The J gene is TRBJ2-7, the V gene TRBV11-2; 9 bases map to TRBD2. V trimming: 7 bases; J trimming: 0 bases; junction bases outside the gene matches: 7. This CDR3 has 15 residues. Germline V lookup: CDR1 SGHAT, CDR2 FQNNGV. CDR3 nucleotide sequence: TGTGCCAGCACCCCGCTAGCGGGAAGCTCCTACGAGCAGTACTTC. It is translated as CASTPLAGSSYEQYF.

The V call is TRBV7-6, the J call TRBJ2-7; no clear D gene. V lost 2 bases to trimming and J lost 0 bases, with 11 bases between them. CDR3 length: 15 residues. Germline-derived CDR1 and CDR2 are SGHVS and FNYEAQ. In DNA, the CDR3 is TGTGCCAGCAGCTTAACGGCGGCCACCTCCTACGAGCAGTACTTC. Residues: CASSLTAATSYEQYF. Together with reference TRBV7-6 and TRBJ2-7, the CDR3 gives the full variable domain: GAGVSQSPRYKVTKRGQDVALRCDPISGHVSLYWYRQALGQGPEFLTYFNYEAQQDKSGLPNDRFSAERPEGSISTLTIQRTEQRDSAMYRCASSLTAATSYEQYFGPGTRLTVT.

The CDR3 DNA sequence: TGTGCCAGTAGTATAGTTCCTAGCGGGAGTTCCGGAGAGACCCAGTACTTC. Translating gives CASSIVPSGSSGETQYF. The rearrangement links TRBV19 to TRBJ2-5, with 10 bases fitting TRBD2. This CDR3 has 17 amino acids. Looked up from germline, CDR1 is LNHDA and CDR2 is SQIVND (reference sequence). After removal of 1 base from V and 4 bases from J, the junction contained 9 bases not matched to a gene. Filled out from reference TRBV19 and TRBJ2-5, the complete variable domain reads DGGITQSPKYLFRKEGQNVTLSCEQNLNHDAMYWYRQDPGQGLRLIYYSQIVNDFQKGDIAEGYSVSREKKESFPLTVTSAQKNPTAFYLCASSIVPSGSSGETQYFGPGTRLLVL.

In this sample, this clone turned up a few times. For the CDR3, the DNA is TGTGCCAGCAGGGTTTACTCCTACAATGAGCAGTTCTTC. Residues: CASRVYSYNEQFF. The chain is built from TRBV5-6 and TRBJ2-1; D unclear. CDR3 size: 13 residues. CDR1 SGHDT and CDR2 YYEEEE come from the germline V gene. V was trimmed by 5 bases and J by 0 bases, leaving 6 bases between them.

This clone turned up a few times. The chain has TRBV18 and TRBJ2-1; D is possibly TRBD2 (6 bases). This CDR3 region has 16 residues. V shed 1 base and J shed 5 bases, with 15 bases lying between them. Germline V gene data show CDR1 as KGHSH and CDR2 as LQKENI. The CDR3 sequence is CASSPLAGTRHNEQFF. The CDR3 DNA reads as TGTGCCAGCTCACCACTGGCGGGAACCCGGCACAATGAGCAGTTCTTC.

This clone was seen only a few times. The chain joins TRBV11-2 to TRBJ2-7; D might be TRBD1 (6 bases). The germline V and J ends were trimmed by 3 bases and 2 bases, with 14 bases remaining between them. The V gene's germline CDR1 is SGHAT and CDR2 FQNNGV. The CDR3 length is 15 residues. The CDR3 DNA follows: TGTGCCAGCAGCTTTTGGGACATGAGAACCTACGAGCAGTACTTC. This translates into CASSFWDMRTYEQYF.

The sample holds a few counts of this clone. The chain employs TRBV7-9 and TRBJ1-3; D not resolved. V was shortened by 4 bases and J by 5 bases, with 6 bases between the two germline ends. CDR3 length equals 12 residues. Germline assignment: CDR1 SEHNR and CDR2 FQNEAQ (reference sequence). Here the CDR3 reads CASSSLRNTIYF. Written as DNA, the CDR3 is TGTGCCAGCAGCTCTCTCCGAAACACCATATATTTT.

This clone has a handful of counts. The V call is TRBV7-2, the J call TRBJ1-1, with D unclear. From germline, CDR1 is SGHTA and CDR2 FQGNSA. V gave up 1 base and J gave up 0 bases, with 6 bases separating them. CDR3 length: 14 residues. This chain's CDR3 is CASSLVLLNTEAFF. DNA for the CDR3: TGTGCCAGCAGCTTAGTCCTACTGAACACTGAAGCTTTCTTT.

The gene calls are TRBV19 and TRBJ2-6; D not certain. Looked up from germline, CDR1 is LNHDA and CDR2 is SQIVND (reference sequence). V lost 6 bases to trimming and J lost 0 bases, with 15 bases between them. The CDR3 consists of 17 residues. CDR3 sequence: CASRISPYSSGANVLTF. The CDR3 DNA reads TGTGCCAGTAGGATCTCGCCCTACTCCTCTGGGGCCAACGTCCTGACTTTC.

The chain carries TRBV15 and TRBJ2-5; D perhaps matches TRBD2 (5 bases). CDR1 is LNHNV and CDR2 is YYDKDF in the germline V gene (reference sequence). The ends were cut back, 3 bases at V and 7 bases at J, with 27 bases in the middle. CDR3 length: 18 amino acids. CDR3 amino acids: CATSRADRLTSLGGTQYF. CDR3 nucleotides: TGTGCCACCAGCAGGGCCGATAGGCTGACCAGTTTAGGAGGGACCCAGTACTTC.

This clone was counted between two and nine times. The chain carries TRBV7-8 and TRBJ2-7; perhaps D is TRBD1 or TRBD2 (6 bases each). This CDR3 comprises 12 residues. Germline values: CDR1 SGHVS, CDR2 FQNEAQ. The V and J ends lost 5 bases and 5 bases respectively, with 10 bases between them. This CDR3 reads CASSGGGHEQYF. CDR3 in DNA: TGTGCCAGCAGCGGAGGGGGGCACGAGCAGTACTTC.

The chain couples TRBV29-1 to TRBJ2-3; no clear D gene. The CDR3 loop spans 11 amino acids. The V and J ends lost 3 bases and 8 bases respectively, with 9 bases between them. CDR1 SQVTM and CDR2 ANQGSEA come from the germline V gene. This chain's CDR3 is CSVDTLGTQYF. The CDR3 DNA follows: TGCAGCGTTGACACGCTCGGTACGCAGTATTTT.

This rearrangement joins TRBV25-1 to TRBJ2-7; TRBD1 matches at 8 bases. The J segment lost 6 bases and the V segment lost 2 bases, leaving 12 bases of the junction unmatched. The V gene's germline CDR1 is MGHDK and CDR2 SYGVNS. The CDR3 totals 16 residues. The CDR3 DNA follows: TGTGCCAGCAGTGAAGGTACAGGGGGGAACCGACCCGAGCAGTACTTC. As protein: CASSEGTGGNRPEQYF.

Only a few counts were recorded for this clone. The chain recombines TRBV11-2 with TRBJ2-6; D ambiguous. This CDR3 is built from 19 residues. The V and J ends lost 2 bases and 0 bases respectively, with 17 bases between them. Germline V gives CDR1 SGHAT, CDR2 FQNNGV. The CDR3 region has the DNA TGTGCCAGCAGCTTACCGATGCGCCGGGTGTCCTCTGGGGCCAACGTCCTGACTTTC. Translated: CASSLPMRRVSSGANVLTF.

Note on this clone: The same CDR3 is also encoded by other DNA sequences in this sample. The gene calls are TRBV9 and TRBJ2-2; D is unclear. Trimming shortened V by 0 bases and J by 3 bases, and 6 bases separated the two germline ends. This CDR3 spans 14 amino acids. Germline CDR1 reads SGDLS; CDR2 reads YYNGEE. Here the CDR3 reads CASSVDSYTGELFF. The DNA for the CDR3 is TGTGCCAGCAGCGTAGACAGTTACACCGGGGAGCTGTTTTTT.

This clone was seen a handful of times. CDR3 sequence reads: CASSRGRTRAYQETQYF. The CDR3 nucleotides read TGTGCCAGCAGCCGCGGACGGACCCGGGCGTACCAAGAGACCCAGTACTTC. The chain carries TRBV2 and TRBJ2-5, with D uncertain. The CDR3 sequence is 17 residues long. Trimming stripped 6 bases from V and 0 bases from J, with 20 bases between. Germline-derived CDR1 and CDR2 are SNHLY and FYNNEI. The entire variable domain, with the rest obtained from reference TRBV2 and TRBJ2-5, is as follows: EPEVTQTPSHQVTQMGQEVILRCVPISNHLYFYWYRQILGQKVEFLVSFYNNEISEKSEIFDDQFSVERPDGSNFTLKIRSTKLEDSAMYFCASSRGRTRAYQETQYFGPGTRLLVL.

The chain recombines TRBV6-5 with TRBJ1-1; a weak D match, TRBD1 (5 bases). The CDR3 loop spans 13 amino acids. CDR1 is MNHEY, CDR2 SVGAGI, per germline. The V gene lost 6 bases and the J gene lost 3 bases, with 11 bases spanning the gap. CDR3 sequence: CASRDPTDTEAFF. CDR3 in DNA: TGTGCCAGCAGAGACCCGACAGACACTGAAGCTTTCTTT.

In its sample, this clone was seen a few times. V and J are TRBV7-9 and TRBJ1-5; a weak D match, TRBD1 (5 bases). Trimming stripped 5 bases from V and 3 bases from J, with 14 bases between. The CDR3 extends over 15 amino acids. Germline assignment: CDR1 SEHNR and CDR2 FQNEAQ (reference sequence). The CDR3 bases are TGTGCCAGCAGCCCGGGGGGAGGCATCAATCAGCCCCAGCATTTT. It encodes CASSPGGGINQPQHF.

The chain links TRBV5-4 to TRBJ1-3; D gene uncertain. CDR1 SGHNT and CDR2 YYREEE come from the germline V gene (reference sequence). The CDR3 has 16 amino acids. V lost 0 bases, J lost 4 bases, and 14 bases lay in between. The CDR3, as DNA: TGTGCCAGCAGCTTGGACCCAAACCTAAGGGGAAACACCATATATTTT. It specifies CASSLDPNLRGNTIYF.

A few counts support this clone. The rearrangement links TRBV14 to TRBJ1-1; 8 nucleotides agree with TRBD1. Germline V CDR1 and CDR2: SGHDN, FVKESK. V dropped 6 bases and J dropped 13; count of bases not matched to a gene: 13. The CDR3 loop spans 13 amino acids. The chain's CDR3 is CASSAWRTGSIFF. Written as DNA, the CDR3 is TGTGCCAGCAGTGCTTGGAGGACAGGGTCGATTTTCTTT.

The chain has TRBV27 and TRBJ2-3; 9 bases are shared with TRBD2. Germline V gene lookup returns CDR1 MNHEY and CDR2 SMNVEV (reference sequence). This CDR3 is 16 amino acids long. With V trimmed by 5 bases and J by 6 bases, 12 bases remained unmatched. CDR3 coding DNA: TGTGCCAGCAGTCAATGGGGCGGGAGGGCCCGTGATACGCAGTATTTT. Its protein product is CASSQWGGRARDTQYF.

The chain combines TRBV18 with TRBJ1-1; D possibly corresponds to TRBD1 (5 bases). The CDR3 is 14 amino acids. The V and J ends lost 0 bases and 4 bases respectively, with 9 bases between them. Germline V gene data show CDR1 as KGHSH and CDR2 as LQKENI. The CDR3 nucleotides read TGTGCCAGCTCACCACCGGCCAGGGCCACTGAAGCTTTCTTT. Translating gives CASSPPARATEAFF.

The chain is built from TRBV7-9 and TRBJ2-1; D gene ambiguous. The CDR3 totals 12 residues. Trimming took off 3 bases at V and 8 bases at J, with 8 bases between the two ends. Germline V lookup: CDR1 SEHNR, CDR2 FQNEAQ (reference sequence). The CDR3 nucleotides are TGTGCCAGCAGCTTTCGAGTATATGAGCAGTTCTTC. As protein: CASSFRVYEQFF.

The J gene is TRBJ2-1, the V gene TRBV27; TRBD1 agrees at 7 bases. CDR3 size: 13 residues. Germline trimming cut 5 bases from V and 9 bases from J; bases unmatched to any gene: 7. Germline lookup yields CDR1 MNHEY and CDR2 SMNVEV (reference sequence). CDR3 nucleotides: TGTGCCAGCAGTCCAACAGGGGTTGGTGAGCAGTTCTTC. Translating gives CASSPTGVGEQFF.